This is a list of T cell receptor beta chains from one sample in a study of regulatory T cells in long-lasting Graves disease. TCRdb reprocessed the multiplex PCR reads via MiXCR and lists one record per CDR3 protein. The profile shows 360,000 or so distinct CDR3 sequences, approximately 10% of them singletons. The data were also submitted as part of a second study, on T cells in Graves' hyperthyroidism and ophthalmopathy.

The material was peripheral blood mononuclear cells (PBMCs), obtained at new diagnosis, from a patient treated with antithyroid drugs. The receptors originated from a woman between 18 and 29 years old with Graves disease. The CDR3 runs from the conserved cysteine through the conserved F or W. Fields, in order: clone size, J gene, D gene, V gene, CDR3 protein, CDR3 DNA. The D gene is left open where the match is weak. Size is stated for part of the rows, as once, few or many counts, or as a class when the clone is expanded.

few TRBJ1-3 . TRBV6-1 CASSKTDSGNTIYF TGTGCCAGCAGCAAGACTGACTCTGGAAACACCATATATTTT
many TRBJ2-1 TRBD1 TRBV6-2/TRBV6-3 CASSWKRRDRPYNEQFF TGTGCCAGCAGTTGGAAACGCCGGGACAGGCCCTACAATGAGCAGTTCTTC
many TRBJ2-1 . TRBV7-9 CASGGFRGGGVLFYNEQFF TGTGCCAGCGGGGGCTTTCGGGGAGGGGGAGTCTTATTTTACAATGAGCAGTTCTTC
. TRBJ1-5 TRBD1 TRBV6-1 CASSEAGQGSFGNQPQHF TGTGCCAGCAGTGAAGCGGGACAGGGTTCGTTTGGCAATCAGCCCCAGCATTTT
many TRBJ2-5 . TRBV30 CAWSASLSGQYF TGTGCCTGGAGCGCCTCTCTCAGTGGCCAGTACTTC
many TRBJ2-7 TRBD2 TRBV20-1 CSASSSGAYEQYF TGCAGTGCTTCGTCTAGCGGGGCCTACGAGCAGTACTTC
many TRBJ1-1 . TRBV15 CATSRRPGGPNTEAFF TGTGCCACCAGCAGGAGACCTGGGGGGCCGAACACTGAAGCTTTCTTT
many TRBJ1-6 TRBD1 TRBV6-2/TRBV6-3 CAGRQGGGSPLHF TGTGCCGGCCGACAGGGCGGGGGTTCACCCCTCCACTTT
. TRBJ2-7 TRBD1 TRBV6-1 CASSRTGSNEQYF TGTGCCAGCAGTAGGACAGGGAGTAACGAGCAGTACTTC
many TRBJ2-2 . TRBV12-3/TRBV12-4 CASKMGPGPHTGELFF TGTGCCAGCAAGATGGGACCGGGACCACACACCGGGGAGCTGTTTTTT
many TRBJ2-5 . TRBV12-3/TRBV12-4 CASRETRIGETQYF TGTGCCAGCAGAGAGACTAGAATAGGGGAGACCCAGTACTTC
many TRBJ2-1 TRBD2 TRBV20-1 CSAGGSGRSRNEQFF TGCAGTGCCGGGGGGAGCGGGAGGAGTCGGAATGAGCAGTTCTTC
many TRBJ2-7 TRBD1 TRBV5-1 CASSRDTGGAYEQYF TGCGCCAGCAGCCGTGACACAGGGGGCGCGTACGAGCAGTACTTC
few TRBJ2-5 TRBD2 TRBV6-2/TRBV6-3 CASIIGGEETQYF TGTGCCAGCATTATCGGGGGGGAAGAGACCCAGTACTTC
many TRBJ2-1 TRBD2 TRBV28 CASSSHSGNYNEQFF TGTGCCAGCAGTTCCCATAGCGGGAACTACAATGAGCAGTTCTTC
many TRBJ1-1 . TRBV3-1 CASSQEPGNTEAFF TGTGCCAGCAGCCAAGAACCGGGAAACACTGAAGCTTTCTTT
many TRBJ1-2 . TRBV5-1 CASSQYDDGYYGYTF TGTGCCAGCAGCCAGTATGACGACGGGTACTATGGCTACACCTTC
many TRBJ1-5 . TRBV12-3/TRBV12-4 CASSLDRFSNQPQHF TGTGCCAGCAGCCTCGACAGATTTAGCAATCAGCCCCAGCATTTT
many TRBJ2-1 TRBD2 TRBV7-6 CASSLGTSVVFNEQFF TGTGCCAGCAGCTTAGGGACTAGCGTGGTTTTCAATGAGCAGTTCTTC
many TRBJ2-4 TRBD1 TRBV20-1 CSAPDRRKNIQYF TGCAGTGCCCCGGACAGGAGAAAAAACATTCAGTACTTC
once TRBJ2-1 . TRBV27 CASSLSEVHEQFF TGTGCCAGCAGTCTCTCAGAAGTTCATGAGCAGTTCTTC
many TRBJ2-3 . TRBV11-1 CASLSQPTDTQYF TGTGCCAGCCTCTCCCAGCCCACAGATACGCAGTATTTT
. TRBJ2-3 TRBD2 TRBV7-9 CASSSPLAGSTDTQYF TGTGCCAGCAGCTCGCCCTTAGCGGGAAGCACAGATACGCAGTATTTT
. TRBJ2-6 TRBD1 TRBV11-2 CASSIRSWRRGQADSGANVLTF TGTGCCAGCAGCATACGCTCGTGGCGGCGGGGACAGGCGGACTCTGGGGCCAACGTCCTGACTTTC
few TRBJ1-6 . TRBV4-3 CASSQGWTARNSPLHF TGCGCCAGCAGCCAAGGCTGGACGGCCAGAAATTCACCCCTCCACTTT
many TRBJ2-1 . TRBV19 CASTVRSPSYNEQFF TGTGCCAGTACCGTCAGGTCCCCTTCCTACAATGAGCAGTTCTTC
many TRBJ1-1 . TRBV5-1 CASSLDGRVWNTEAFF TGCGCCAGCAGCTTGGACGGGAGAGTCTGGAACACTGAAGCTTTCTTT
few TRBJ2-3 TRBD2 TRBV4-3 CASSQDPHRLTSGSTDTQYF TGCGCCAGCAGCCAAGATCCACACCGATTGACTAGCGGGAGCACAGATACGCAGTATTTT
. TRBJ1-3 . TRBV14 CASSQEGQNSGNTIYF TGTGCCAGCAGCCAAGAAGGGCAGAACTCTGGAAACACCATATATTTT
few TRBJ2-5 TRBD2 TRBV28 CASSIGGTSLSQETQYF TGCGCCAGCAGTATAGGGGGGACTAGTTTATCCCAAGAGACCCAGTACTTC
many TRBJ2-7 TRBD1 TRBV4-1 CASSQAGTGTYEQYF TGCGCCAGCAGCCAAGCCGGGACAGGAACCTACGAGCAGTACTTC
many TRBJ1-1 TRBD1 TRBV7-2 CASSPPDRDLDTEAFF TGTGCCAGCAGCCCCCCCGACAGGGATTTAGACACTGAAGCTTTCTTT
many TRBJ1-1 . TRBV4-1 CASSQAGKDTEAFF TGCGCCAGCAGCCAAGCTGGGAAGGACACTGAAGCTTTCTTT
few TRBJ2-1 . TRBV7-2 CASSKASYNEQFF TGTGCCAGCAGCAAAGCCAGTTACAATGAGCAGTTCTTC
many TRBJ1-4 . TRBV20-1 CSATPPGTGDEKLFF TGCAGTGCTACTCCCCCCGGGACGGGTGATGAAAAACTGTTTTTT
many TRBJ1-6 . TRBV27 CASGDPGPNSPLHF TGTGCCAGCGGGGACCCCGGACCAAATTCACCCCTCCACTTT
few TRBJ1-2 TRBD1 TRBV30 CAWSVTGWYYGYTF TGTGCCTGGAGTGTGACAGGGTGGTACTATGGCTACACCTTC
many TRBJ2-7 . TRBV12-3/TRBV12-4 CASSSGPSYEQYF TGTGCCAGCAGCTCCGGCCCTTCCTACGAGCAGTACTTC
few TRBJ2-1 TRBD1 TRBV6-9 CASSYANRGTDEQFF TGTGCCAGCAGTTACGCGAACAGGGGAACCGATGAGCAGTTCTTC
many TRBJ1-1 . TRBV6-1 CASRRRASNTEAFF TGTGCCAGCAGGCGTCGAGCCAGTAACACTGAAGCTTTCTTT
many TRBJ2-1 TRBD2 TRBV2 CASSALLAGNGRGDF TGTGCCAGCAGTGCGTTACTAGCGGGAAACGGGCGAGGGGACTTC